This TCR beta chain was obtained from a study of blood T cell repertoires in COVID-19. This clone was observed a handful of times. Some clones are missing from TCRdb's copy, which holds only in-frame ones; the method was immunoSEQ multiplex PCR. Of around 97,000 clones detected, around 80% appear once; the ten largest clones hold 10%. This CDR3 is built from 18 residues. Trimming shortened V by 4 bases and J by 6 bases, and 25 bases separated the two germline ends. Germline CDR1 SGHVS, CDR2 FQNEAQ. This clonotype was sampled from an older man with acute or convalescent COVID-19. The rearrangement links TRBV7-8 to TRBJ1-5; a weak D match, TRBD1 (6 bases). The sequencing input was peripheral blood. The CDR3 here is CASSSTWTADGYSQPQHF. As DNA, the CDR3 is TGTGCCAGCAGCTCCACCTGGACAGCCGACGGCTATAGTCAGCCCCAGCATTTT.